This T cell receptor beta chain was sequenced during a study of cytomegalovirus exposure and HLA in healthy donors. Turning to the study itself: Unique TCRs from HLA-typed donors, roughly 87 million of them, were held in an early data release.

A multiplex PCR was run with 60 Vbeta primers and 13 Jbeta primers. The table came from immunoSEQ multiplex PCR; TCRdb's copy has only in-frame clones and leaves some out. Of approximately 150,000 clones detected, 84% appear once; the ten largest clones hold more than 0.85%. Study-wide findings and caveats: A previous analysis found most TCR beta V segments productive roughly 87% or roughly 30% of the time. DRB1 showed the most TCR associations and HLA-C the fewest in a later analysis, as rates varied by HLA locus. The authors confirmed in vitro that three CMV-associated chains were specific for CMV antigens.

In germline, CDR1 is SGHAT, CDR2 FQDESV (reference sequence). Trimming left V 6 bases short and J 2 bases short, with 17 bases between. The CDR3 length is 15 residues. Note on this clone: Its antigen is unknown.

The sequencing sample was made of PBMCs. The V call is TRBV11-1, the J call TRBJ2-7; D perhaps matches TRBD2 (6 bases). The sequence came from a young man in good health and CMV-seronegative. The CDR3 DNA is TGTGCCAGCAGTTCACTCCGGGGGAGTACCTACGAGCAGTACTTC. Translating gives CASSSLRGSTYEQYF.